These 32 T cell receptor beta chains share one sample of origin, sequenced in a study of cytomegalovirus exposure and HLA in healthy donors. Some clones are missing from TCRdb's copy, which holds only in-frame ones; the method was immunoSEQ multiplex PCR. The table shows approximately 150,000 clones, with 87% occurring only once. Material: PBMCs. The receptors derive from a woman under 40 in good health and CMV-seronegative.

The CDR3 protein is CASSFKRGGTDTQYF. The CDR3 DNA is TGTGCCAGCAGCTTCAAGCGGGGGGGAACAGATACGCAGTATTTT. The J gene is TRBJ2-3, the V gene TRBV5-6; 10 bases are shared with TRBD2. V lost 2 bases, J lost 3 bases, and 3 bases stayed unmatched. In germline, CDR1 is SGHDT, CDR2 YYEEEE. The CDR3 sequence is 15 residues long. The full variable domain, in which reference TRBV5-6 and TRBJ2-3 provide the parts outside the CDR3, is DAGVTQSPTHLIKTRGQQVTLRCSPKSGHDTVSWYQQALGQGPQFIFQYYEEEERQRGNFPDRFSGHQFPNYSSELNVNALLLGDSALYLCASSFKRGGTDTQYFGPGTRLTVL.

This clone has more than one count but fewer than ten. J is TRBJ1-2 and V is TRBV2; D gene uncertain. The CDR3 length is 13 residues. The V end was cut by 8 bases, the J end by 8 bases, with 18 bases between. Per germline, CDR1 SNHLY and CDR2 FYNNEI. This chain's CDR3 is CASGEVPVGGYTF. The CDR3 coding sequence is TGTGCCAGCGGGGAGGTCCCAGTGGGGGGCTACACCTTC.

The V call is TRBV14, the J call TRBJ1-1; D is uncertain. Germline V gene data show CDR1 as SGHDN and CDR2 as FVKESK. Trimming pared 1 base from V and 2 bases from J, leaving 11 bases between. The CDR3 has 15 residues. The chain's CDR3 is CASSQGRYGNTEAFF. As DNA, the CDR3 is TGTGCCAGCAGCCAAGGGCGGTACGGTAACACTGAAGCTTTCTTT.

The J gene is TRBJ2-2, the V gene TRBV15; no clear D. Germline V CDR1 and CDR2: LNHNV, YYDKDF (reference sequence). V was pared by 5 bases and J by 6 bases, with 13 bases between. The CDR3 runs to 14 residues. The CDR3 sequence: CATSRQHGPGELFF. The DNA of the CDR3 is TGTGCCACCAGCCGTCAGCATGGGCCCGGGGAGCTGTTTTTT.

The genes are TRBV10-2 and TRBJ2-2; 8 bases are shared with TRBD2. Per germline, CDR1 WSHSY and CDR2 SAAADI. The CDR3 has 19 residues. Trimming cost V 4 bases and J 2 bases; bases outside gene matches: 15. The chain's CDR3 is CASSATGGRGATNTGELFF. DNA for the CDR3: TGCGCCAGCAGTGCAACGGGGGGGCGGGGGGCTACAAACACCGGGGAGCTGTTTTTT.

The chain joins TRBV9 to TRBJ2-6; D ambiguous. Germline CDR1 reads SGDLS; CDR2 reads YYNGEE. The CDR3 contains 16 residues. V was trimmed by 3 bases and J by 0 bases, leaving 10 bases between them. The CDR3 DNA reads as TGTGCCAGCAGCGGCTATACTCACTCTGGGGCCAACGTCCTGACTTTC. This encodes CASSGYTHSGANVLTF.

The J gene is TRBJ2-7, the V gene TRBV6-5; no definite D call. V lost 3 bases and J 3 bases, leaving 12 bases between the germline ends. The CDR3 consists of 14 residues. The germline CDR1 and CDR2 sequences are MNHEY and SVGAGI. The CDR3 sequence is CASSYTADSYEQYF. CDR3 in DNA: TGTGCCAGCAGTTATACCGCTGATAGCTACGAGCAGTACTTC.

This rearrangement joins TRBV7-9 to TRBJ2-7; 8 bases line up with TRBD1. Germline CDR1 reads SEHNR; CDR2 reads FQNEAQ (reference sequence). The ends lost 5 bases at V and 3 bases at J; junction bases unmatched: 12. The length of the CDR3 is 16 residues. CDR3 loop: CASSHTPGQAFYEQYF. In DNA form, the CDR3 reads TGTGCCAGCAGCCATACTCCGGGACAGGCTTTCTACGAGCAGTACTTC.

The chain links TRBV11-2 to TRBJ1-1; TRBD1 might be the D (6 bases). With 0 bases removed from V and 6 bases from J, the gap between germline ends came to 8 bases. CDR1 is SGHAT, CDR2 FQNNGV, per germline. This CDR3 is 13 amino acids long. The CDR3 sequence: CASSLERTAEAFF. CDR3 bases: TGTGCCAGCAGCTTAGAAAGGACAGCTGAAGCTTTCTTT.

This clone was recorded a few times. The chain uses TRBV2 and TRBJ1-6, with 8 bases identical to TRBD1. J lost 5 bases, V lost 4 bases, and 4 bases had no gene match. The CDR3 length is 15 residues. Germline values: CDR1 SNHLY, CDR2 FYNNEI. This CDR3 is CASSGGQGNNSPLHF. DNA for the CDR3: TGTGCCAGCAGTGGCGGACAGGGTAATAATTCACCCCTCCACTTT.

V usage is TRBV2 and J usage is TRBJ2-3; a possible D gene is TRBD2 (6 bases). The CDR3 totals 14 residues. The germline CDR1 and CDR2 sequences are SNHLY and FYNNEI. V was clipped by 7 bases and J by 5 bases, with 16 bases between them. The CDR3 loop is CASIRRGLQDTQYF. The CDR3 bases are TGTGCCAGCATTCGTAGGGGACTCCAAGATACGCAGTATTTT.

The V call is TRBV7-2, the J call TRBJ2-1; D is perhaps TRBD2 (7 bases). The CDR3 runs to 15 residues. Trimming cost V 3 bases and J 2 bases, with 11 bases left between them. CDR1 SGHTA and CDR2 FQGNSA come from the germline V gene. CDR3 sequence reads: CASSFGGAAYNEQFF. DNA for the CDR3: TGTGCCAGCAGCTTTGGGGGGGCCGCCTACAATGAGCAGTTCTTC.

The gene calls are TRBV7-9 and TRBJ1-2, with a weak D call TRBD1 (6 bases). Germline values: CDR1 SEHNR, CDR2 FQNEAQ (reference sequence). CDR3 length: 16 residues. V lost 5 bases and J 6 bases, leaving 22 bases between the germline ends. CDR3 loop: CASSPGVEQGSHGYTF. CDR3 DNA: TGTGCCAGCAGCCCAGGGGTAGAGCAGGGAAGTCATGGCTACACCTTC.

V usage is TRBV7-9 and J usage is TRBJ1-4, with 8 bases matching TRBD1. Germline V gives CDR1 SEHNR, CDR2 FQNEAQ (reference sequence). The CDR3 spans 13 residues. Trimming cost V 5 bases and J 12 bases; bases outside gene matches: 8. This chain's CDR3 is CASSQDRAGELFF. The CDR3 bases are TGTGCCAGCAGCCAGGACAGGGCGGGGGAACTGTTTTTT.

The chain couples TRBV7-2 to TRBJ1-5, with 7 positions matching TRBD1. Germline V gives CDR1 SGHTA, CDR2 FQGNSA. This CDR3 contains 15 residues. J was trimmed by 7 bases and V by 0 bases; bases with no gene match: 6. The CDR3 here is CASSLAGGGGQPQHF. CDR3 coding DNA: TGTGCCAGCAGCTTAGCAGGAGGGGGCGGCCAGCCCCAGCATTTT.

This chain links TRBV27 with TRBJ2-1; 8 nucleotides match TRBD1. Losses at the gene ends were 6 bases for V and 7 bases for J; bases not matched to a gene: 11. The CDR3 runs 15 residues. Per germline, CDR1 MNHEY and CDR2 SMNVEV (reference sequence). The CDR3 sequence is CASSGGGRGHNEQFF. The CDR3 DNA is TGTGCCAGCAGCGGTGGGGGCAGGGGGCATAATGAGCAGTTCTTC.

This chain links TRBV13 with TRBJ2-3; 10 bases are a match to TRBD2. There are 16 residues in the CDR3. Germline assignment: CDR1 PRHDT and CDR2 FYEKMQ (reference sequence). J was trimmed by 6 bases and V by 5 bases; bases with no gene match: 11. The CDR3 here is CASSQGTSARGDTQYF. CDR3 DNA: TGTGCCAGCAGCCAAGGGACTAGCGCTCGAGGGGATACGCAGTATTTT.

This chain joins TRBV7-2 and TRBJ2-1, with 15 bases that match TRBD2. CDR3 size: 13 residues. Germline CDR1 is SGHTA and CDR2 is FQGNSA. Germline trimming cut 1 base from V and 14 bases from J; bases unmatched to any gene: 0. The CDR3 here is CASSLGTSGGEFF. In DNA form, the CDR3 reads TGTGCCAGCAGCTTAGGGACTAGCGGGGGGGAGTTCTTC.

This sequence joins TRBV10-3 and TRBJ1-1; D unresolved. The V end lost 8 bases, the J end lost 0 bases, and 13 bases lay between the germline ends. The CDR3 spans 14 residues. Germline V lookup: CDR1 ENHRY, CDR2 SYGVKD. CDR3 coding DNA: TGTGCCATCGGGCCCAAACTGATGAACACTGAAGCTTTCTTT. Amino acid sequence: CAIGPKLMNTEAFF.

This clone appeared a single time. This chain links TRBV11-2 with TRBJ2-3, with 11 bases aligning to TRBD2. Germline V gene lookup returns CDR1 SGHAT and CDR2 FQNNGV. The CDR3 runs 15 residues. V was pared by 7 bases and J by 2 bases, with 5 bases of the junction left unmatched. CDR3 sequence: CASTPSGGFTDTQYF. CDR3 sequence (DNA): TGTGCCAGCACTCCTAGCGGGGGGTTCACAGATACGCAGTATTTT.

Of note for this clone: At one end the junction does not follow the germline gene, possibly because of a read error. This chain joins TRBV7-9 and TRBJ1-2, with D possibly matching TRBD1 (5 bases). This CDR3 contains 12 residues. Germline CDR1 and CDR2: SEHNR and FQNEAQ (reference sequence). The CDR3 protein is CASSYLFNGHLF. CDR3 DNA sequence: TGTGCCAGCAGTTACTTATTCAATGGACACCTCTTC.

This chain uses TRBV7-9 with TRBJ1-1; D unresolved. In germline, CDR1 is SEHNR, CDR2 FQNEAQ (reference sequence). CDR3 size: 13 residues. The V and J ends lost 3 bases and 8 bases respectively, with 13 bases between them. The CDR3 DNA reads as TGTGCCAGCAGCTTGTACGCGGAGATGGAAGCTTTCTTT. Translated: CASSLYAEMEAFF. The entire variable domain, with the rest obtained from reference TRBV7-9 and TRBJ1-1, is as follows: DTGVSQNPRHKITKRGQNVTFRCDPISEHNRLYWYRQTLGQGPEFLTYFQNEAQLEKSRLLSDRFSAERPKGSFSTLEIQRTEQGDSAMYLCASSLYAEMEAFFGQGTRLTVV.

The V gene is TRBV9, the J gene TRBJ1-2; D unclear. Germline V gene data show CDR1 as SGDLS and CDR2 as YYNGEE. The CDR3 length is 15 residues. Trimming stripped 0 bases from V and 0 bases from J, with 9 bases between. The CDR3, as DNA: TGTGCCAGCAGCGTAGTAGGAGGTTCTAACTATGGCTACACCTTC. Its translation is CASSVVGGSNYGYTF.

The chain recombines TRBV20-1 with TRBJ1-2; D is ambiguous. Germline loops: CDR1 DFQATT, CDR2 SNEGSKA (reference sequence). V lost 2 bases and J 4 bases, leaving 5 bases between the germline ends. There are 11 residues in the CDR3. In DNA, the CDR3 is TGCAGTGCTAGAAACAGCTATGGCTACACCTTC. Its protein product is CSARNSYGYTF.

The chain links TRBV7-8 to TRBJ2-7; D perhaps matches TRBD1 (6 bases). Between the trimmed V and J ends, which lost 5 bases and 6 bases, there was a span of 29 bases. This CDR3 region has 18 residues. Germline assignment: CDR1 SGHVS and CDR2 FQNEAQ. DNA of the CDR3: TGTGCCAGCAGCCCCCTAGGTGGCCGTGGGGGCCACCAGCTCGAGCAGTACTTC. As protein: CASSPLGGRGGHQLEQYF.

This chain joins TRBV5-1 and TRBJ2-5; D unresolved. V was cut by 0 bases and J by 4 bases, with 7 bases left in between. The CDR3 sequence is 13 residues long. Germline V gives CDR1 SGHRS, CDR2 YFSETQ. The CDR3 region has the DNA TGCGCCAGCAGCTTGGAATCGGGAGAGACCCAGTACTTC. Translation: CASSLESGETQYF.

V usage is TRBV28 and J usage is TRBJ1-5, with 7 bases aligning to TRBD1. Germline trimming cut 4 bases from V and 5 bases from J; bases unmatched to any gene: 8. The germline CDR1 and CDR2 sequences are MDHEN and SYDVKM. There are 15 residues in the CDR3. The DNA of the CDR3 is TGTGCCAGCAGTTCAGGACAGGCTGTGGATCAGCCCCAGCATTTT. Translated, it gives CASSSGQAVDQPQHF.

The chain links TRBV7-9 to TRBJ2-7; 9 positions match TRBD1. Unmatched junction bases numbered 14, after V lost 5 bases and J lost 3 bases. CDR1 and CDR2 (germline): SEHNR, FQNEAQ (reference sequence). This CDR3 is built from 17 residues. The DNA for the CDR3 is TGTGCCAGCAGCGTTAGTACGGGGACAGGGAATCTCTACGAGCAGTACTTC. Encoded protein: CASSVSTGTGNLYEQYF.

This clone was detected only once. The chain links TRBV5-1 to TRBJ1-6; no reliable D call. Germline CDR1 SGHRS, CDR2 YFSETQ. V lost 2 bases and J lost 2, with 11 bases in between. The length of the CDR3 is 16 residues. In DNA form, the CDR3 reads TGCGCCAGCAGCTTACTACGAGGGACCTATAATTCACCCCTCCACTTT. It yields the protein CASSLLRGTYNSPLHF.

V and J are TRBV2 and TRBJ2-1, with 11 bases aligning to TRBD1. The germline gives CDR1 SNHLY, CDR2 FYNNEI. CDR3 length: 17 residues. The V gene end was trimmed by 3 bases and the J gene end by 5 bases; junction bases not matched to a gene: 9. The CDR3 loop reads CASSEHGQGAFNNEQFF. The CDR3 bases are TGTGCCAGCAGTGAGCACGGACAGGGGGCTTTCAACAATGAGCAGTTCTTC.

The chain is built from TRBV29-1 and TRBJ1-2, with 10 nucleotides matching TRBD1. CDR1 and CDR2 from the germline V gene are SQVTM and ANQGSEA. V lost 6 bases, J lost 4 bases, and 11 bases stayed unmatched. The CDR3 has 15 residues. CDR3 region: CSVPGRDRGPYGYTF. The CDR3 DNA sequence: TGCAGCGTCCCTGGCCGGGACAGGGGCCCCTATGGCTACACCTTC.

This sequence joins TRBV19 and TRBJ2-1; D not certain. Trimming removed 2 bases from V and 4 bases from J, with 9 bases in between. The CDR3 loop spans 14 amino acids. The germline V gene encodes CDR1 LNHDA and CDR2 SQIVND (reference sequence). CDR3 DNA sequence: TGTGCCAGTAGTATAAGTACTGATTACAATGAGCAGTTCTTC. Protein product: CASSISTDYNEQFF.